Following are 20 T cell receptor beta chains from one sample sequenced in a study of beta chain features in type 1 diabetes. The isolated RNA, all of it, was reverse transcribed, so expressed TCRB transcripts were what got sequenced. Assay: immunoSEQ multiplex PCR; the TCRdb copy retains only in-frame clones and omits some. The data hold hundreds of thousands of clones, with about 12% observed a single time. The sample comprised naive CD4+ T cells from blood. The receptors come from a man between 18 and 29 years old in good health.

This clone was seen a few times. This chain joins TRBV5-6 and TRBJ2-3, with 9 positions matching TRBD2. Germline-derived CDR1 and CDR2 are SGHDT and YYEEEE. Germline trimming cut 4 bases from V and 6 bases from J; bases unmatched to any gene: 6. The CDR3 runs 14 residues. The CDR3 DNA reads as TGTGCCAGCAGCGACAGCGGGGGGTCTGATACGCAGTATTTT. Translation gives CASSDSGGSDTQYF.

The chain couples TRBV7-9 to TRBJ1-2; 11 nucleotides agree with TRBD1. Germline loops: CDR1 SEHNR, CDR2 FQNEAQ (reference sequence). This CDR3 contains 14 residues. CDR3 amino acids: CGLTGTGGTYGYTF. CDR3 coding DNA: TGTGGCCTCACCGGGACAGGGGGAACCTATGGCTACACCTTC.

This clone came up a few times. This chain uses TRBV18 with TRBJ2-1, with 9 bases identical to TRBD1. The CDR3 is 15 residues long. Germline-derived CDR1 and CDR2 are KGHSH and LQKENI. Trimming cost V 3 bases and J 7 bases; bases outside gene matches: 7. CDR3 in amino acids: CASSPTGQGSNEQFF. The CDR3 bases are TGTGCCAGCTCACCTACGGGACAGGGAAGTAATGAGCAGTTCTTC.

This clone was picked up a small number of times. The gene calls are TRBV5-1 and TRBJ1-2, with TRBD1 matching over 8 bases. J gave up 8 bases and V 0 bases, and 9 bases lay outside the gene matches. This CDR3 contains 15 residues. Germline V gives CDR1 SGHRS, CDR2 YFSETQ. CDR3 region: CASSLGVTGVIGYTF. The DNA for the CDR3 is TGCGCCAGCAGCTTGGGAGTGACAGGGGTAATCGGCTACACCTTC.

The rearrangement links TRBV19 to TRBJ1-5, with a possible D match to TRBD1 (6 bases). The CDR3 extends over 15 amino acids. Trimming cost V 3 bases and J 1 base, with 10 bases left between them. From germline, CDR1 is LNHDA and CDR2 SQIVND (reference sequence). The CDR3 DNA follows: TGTGCCAGTAGTATGGTTCAGGGGAGCAATCAGCCCCAGCATTTT. Its translation is CASSMVQGSNQPQHF.

A few counts support this clone. The J gene is TRBJ2-3, the V gene TRBV18; 8 nucleotides align to TRBD1. V gave up 3 bases and J gave up 4 bases; unmatched junction bases: 12. The germline V gene encodes CDR1 KGHSH and CDR2 LQKENI. CDR3 length equals 17 residues. CDR3 DNA sequence: TGTGCCAGCTCACCGTTTAGTGGCAGGGGGCCCGCAGATACGCAGTATTTT. Translation: CASSPFSGRGPADTQYF.

V usage is TRBV10-3 and J usage is TRBJ2-2, with 12 positions matching TRBD2. The ends lost 4 bases at V and 6 bases at J; junction bases unmatched: 6. CDR3 length: 16 amino acids. CDR1 is ENHRY and CDR2 is SYGVKD in the germline V gene. CDR3: CAISGTSGKGAGELFF. DNA for the CDR3: TGTGCCATCAGTGGGACTAGCGGGAAGGGCGCCGGGGAGCTGTTTTTT.

This clone was counted between two and nine times. The chain has TRBV5-1 and TRBJ2-2; 7 bases line up with TRBD1. The CDR3 extends over 16 amino acids. Losses at the gene ends were 4 bases for V and 4 bases for J; bases not matched to a gene: 10. Germline V gene lookup returns CDR1 SGHRS and CDR2 YFSETQ. CDR3 in amino acids: CASSPKVAGGTGELFF. Written as DNA, the CDR3 is TGCGCCAGCAGCCCGAAGGTGGCAGGGGGCACCGGGGAGCTGTTTTTT.

This chain uses TRBV11-2 with TRBJ1-4; 7 nucleotides align to TRBD1. The CDR3 has 14 residues. Germline-derived CDR1 and CDR2 are SGHAT and FQNNGV. J lost 2 bases, V lost 4 bases, and 1 base had no gene match. The CDR3 sequence is CASSSQGTNEKLFF. Written as DNA, the CDR3 is TGTGCCAGCAGCTCACAGGGGACTAATGAAAAACTGTTTTTT.

The V call is TRBV9, the J call TRBJ2-1, with D possibly TRBD1 on 5 matching bases. CDR1 and CDR2 (germline): SGDLS, YYNGEE. V shed 5 bases and J shed 3 bases, with 18 bases lying between them. The CDR3 runs 16 residues. For the CDR3, the DNA is TGTGCCAGCAGGGAAGGTACAGGTTCATACTACAATGAGCAGTTCTTC. Its translation is CASREGTGSYYNEQFF.

The V and J genes are TRBV9 and TRBJ1-4; D might be TRBD1 (6 bases). CDR3 length equals 15 residues. CDR1 and CDR2 from the germline V gene are SGDLS and YYNGEE. V was trimmed by 0 bases and J by 12 bases, leaving 18 bases between them. CDR3 DNA: TGTGCCAGCAGCGTAGACTCGACAGGACGGGCCGAACTGTTTTTT. It yields the protein CASSVDSTGRAELFF.

The sample holds many counts of this clone. The chain has TRBV5-6 and TRBJ2-6; D is unclear. The V end lost 8 bases, the J end lost 1 base, and 13 bases lay between the germline ends. Germline values: CDR1 SGHDT, CDR2 YYEEEE. This CDR3 spans 15 amino acids. The DNA for the CDR3 is TGTGCCAGTCGCGCGGCACGTTCTGGGGCCAACGTCCTGACTTTC. This encodes CASRAARSGANVLTF.

This clone has a handful of counts. This rearrangement joins TRBV7-9 to TRBJ1-1, with 7 bases lining up with TRBD1. V lost 5 bases, J lost 4 bases, and 7 bases stayed unmatched. Germline V CDR1 and CDR2: SEHNR, FQNEAQ (reference sequence). This CDR3 comprises 14 residues. CDR3 sequence: CASSPGQLTTEAFF. CDR3 nucleotide sequence: TGTGCCAGCAGCCCGGGACAGCTGACCACTGAAGCTTTCTTT. Full variable domain (rest looked up from reference TRBV7-9 and TRBJ1-1): DTGVSQNPRHKITKRGQNVTFRCDPISEHNRLYWYRQTLGQGPEFLTYFQNEAQLEKSRLLSDRFSAERPKGSFSTLEIQRTEQGDSAMYLCASSPGQLTTEAFFGQGTRLTVV.

This clone has a handful of counts. The chain joins TRBV7-3 to TRBJ1-2; D might be TRBD1 (6 bases). CDR1 and CDR2 (germline): SGHTA, FQGTGA. Trimming shortened V by 1 base and J by 6 bases, and 9 bases separated the two germline ends. The CDR3 has 13 residues. CDR3 amino acids: CASSLRGRDGYTF. CDR3 coding DNA: TGTGCCAGCAGCTTAAGGGGGCGCGATGGCTACACCTTC.

In this sample, this clone turned up a few times. The gene calls are TRBV19 and TRBJ2-1, with D perhaps TRBD2 (6 bases). Trimming took 3 bases from V and 2 from J, leaving 11 bases between them. Germline CDR1 reads LNHDA; CDR2 reads SQIVND (reference sequence). The CDR3 totals 15 residues. The CDR3 loop reads CASSISLATYNEQFF. DNA for the CDR3: TGTGCCAGTAGTATCTCGCTAGCGACCTACAATGAGCAGTTCTTC.

This clone has more than one count but fewer than ten. The gene calls are TRBV7-8 and TRBJ1-1; D possibly corresponds to TRBD1 (6 bases). CDR1 is SGHVS, CDR2 FQNEAQ, per germline. V was trimmed by 5 bases and J by 1 base, leaving 14 bases between them. This CDR3 contains 15 residues. The CDR3 here is CASSQTQGPNTEAFF. Written as DNA, the CDR3 is TGTGCCAGCAGCCAAACACAGGGACCGAACACTGAAGCTTTCTTT.

A few counts support this clone. The chain uses TRBV19 and TRBJ2-1; TRBD2 matches at 13 bases. Trimming took 6 bases from V and 0 from J; bases not matched to a gene: 8. Germline V CDR1 and CDR2: LNHDA, SQIVND (reference sequence). CDR3 length: 18 amino acids. The CDR3: CASRSTSGRARSYNEQFF. The DNA for the CDR3 is TGTGCCAGTAGATCTACTAGCGGGAGGGCCCGCTCCTACAATGAGCAGTTCTTC. The variable domain in full, completed from reference TRBV19 and TRBJ2-1, reads DGGITQSPKYLFRKEGQNVTLSCEQNLNHDAMYWYRQDPGQGLRLIYYSQIVNDFQKGDIAEGYSVSREKKESFPLTVTSAQKNPTAFYLCASRSTSGRARSYNEQFFGPGTRLTVL.

CDR3 region: CASSRGLAGGRTYNEQFF. CDR3 in DNA: TGTGCCAGCAGCCGAGGACTAGCGGGAGGGCGAACCTACAATGAGCAGTTCTTC. The J gene is TRBJ2-1, the V gene TRBV27, with TRBD2 matching over 15 bases. The V segment lost 6 bases and the J segment 2 bases; nucleotides outside the gene matches: 8. The CDR3 spans 18 residues. The germline V gene has CDR1 MNHEY and CDR2 SMNVEV (reference sequence).

V gene TRBV5-1 combines with J gene TRBJ2-4; TRBD1 might be the D (6 bases). CDR1 and CDR2 (germline): SGHRS, YFSETQ. This CDR3 is 15 amino acids long. V was cut by 2 bases and J by 5 bases, with 14 bases left in between. The CDR3 coding sequence is TGCGCCAGCAGCTTAAAAACAGGGTATGAAAACATTCAGTACTTC. Amino acid sequence: CASSLKTGYENIQYF.

This clone has only a few counts. The gene calls are TRBV28 and TRBJ2-2; 10 bases fit TRBD2. CDR1 and CDR2 (germline): MDHEN, SYDVKM. The V segment lost 1 base and the J segment 7 bases; nucleotides outside the gene matches: 3. This CDR3 contains 15 residues. CDR3 region: CASSLSAGGSGELFF. In DNA form, the CDR3 reads TGTGCCAGCAGTTTATCAGCGGGAGGGAGCGGGGAGCTGTTTTTT.